The 12 T cell receptor beta chains below all came from one sample that was sequenced in a study of T cells after yellow fever vaccination. Each CDR3 protein is one row after TCRdb ran MiXCR on the 5' RACE reads. The profile shows some 390,000 distinct CDR3 sequences, roughly a sixth of them singletons. Sequenced here: PBMCs, sampled before the yellow fever booster vaccination. The origin of the receptors is a man in his late teens or twenties who received the YFV17D yellow fever vaccine.

This chain joins TRBV5-1 and TRBJ1-2; D might be TRBD1 (6 bases). Between the trimmed V and J ends, which lost 4 bases and 3 bases, there was a span of 16 bases. The CDR3 has 15 residues. The germline V gene has CDR1 SGHRS and CDR2 YFSETQ. This chain's CDR3 is CASSAYREADYGYTF. The CDR3, as DNA: TGCGCCAGCAGCGCATACAGGGAGGCCGACTATGGCTACACCTTC.

The genes are TRBV6-5 and TRBJ2-3; 7 bases match TRBD1. The ends lost 6 bases at V and 2 bases at J; junction bases unmatched: 11. CDR1 and CDR2 from the germline V gene are MNHEY and SVGAGI. The CDR3 is 16 amino acids. CDR3 region: CASRDGQDRYTDTQYF. The CDR3 nucleotides read TGTGCCAGCAGAGACGGACAGGACAGATACACAGATACGCAGTATTTT.

The chain links TRBV7-9 to TRBJ1-1, with D hard to call. Germline CDR1 and CDR2: SEHNR and FQNEAQ (reference sequence). This CDR3 has 12 residues. Deletions cut 7 bases from V and 8 bases from J, with 14 bases between. The chain's CDR3 is CASTLGLGEAFF. Here the CDR3 DNA reads TGTGCCAGCACCCTAGGCTTGGGAGAAGCTTTCTTT.

V and J are TRBV7-2 and TRBJ2-3; 10 nucleotides line up with TRBD2. After removal of 3 bases from V and 4 bases from J, the junction contained 7 bases not matched to a gene. Germline V gene data show CDR1 as SGHTA and CDR2 as FQGNSA. This CDR3 contains 16 residues. In DNA, the CDR3 is TGTGCCAGCAGCTTCCGACTAGCGGGTGGGTCAGATACGCAGTATTTT. The encoded protein is CASSFRLAGGSDTQYF.

Ten or more counts support this clonotype. The CDR3 sequence: CSGGLGGEQYF. The CDR3 nucleotides read TGCAGTGGTGGACTAGGCGGGGAGCAGTACTTC. J is TRBJ2-7 and V is TRBV20-1; 7 bases agree with TRBD2. Germline V gives CDR1 DFQATT, CDR2 SNEGSKA (reference sequence). V gave up 7 bases and J gave up 7 bases; unmatched junction bases: 7. This CDR3 is 11 amino acids long.

This clonotype came up many times. The DNA for the CDR3 is TGCGCCAGCAGCTTGCTAGCGGGGGGGCCGGATGAGCAGTTCTTC. Its translation: CASSLLAGGPDEQFF. The chain is built from TRBV5-1 and TRBJ2-1; TRBD2 agrees at 12 bases. The CDR3 is 15 residues long. From germline, CDR1 is SGHRS and CDR2 YFSETQ. Trimming took 1 base from V and 8 from J; bases not matched to a gene: 4. The variable domain in full, completed from reference TRBV5-1 and TRBJ2-1, reads KAGVTQTPRYLIKTRGQQVTLSCSPISGHRSVSWYQQTPGQGLQFLFEYFSETQRNKGNFPGRFSGRQFSNSRSEMNVSTLELGDSALYLCASSLLAGGPDEQFFGPGTRLTVL.

This clonotype was counted between two and nine times. V usage is TRBV11-3 and J usage is TRBJ2-1; 8 bases map to TRBD2. The junction had 6 bases not matched to a gene; V was cut back by 0 bases and J by 5 bases. The CDR3 sequence is 16 residues long. Germline V gene lookup returns CDR1 SGHNT and CDR2 YENEEA. CDR3 DNA sequence: TGTGCCAGCAGCTTAGATCTAAGCGGGGGACACAATGAGCAGTTCTTC. Residues: CASSLDLSGGHNEQFF.

This clonotype occurred a few times. This sequence joins TRBV6-2 or TRBV6-3 and TRBJ2-1, with a weak D call TRBD2 (6 bases). CDR1 and CDR2 (germline): MNHEY, SVGEGT. Trimming stripped 8 bases from V and 8 bases from J, with 16 bases between. The CDR3 is 13 amino acids. DNA of the CDR3: TGTGCCAGCTCCACGGGCGGGAACTATGAGCAGTTCTTC. Translating gives CASSTGGNYEQFF.

This clonotype has only a few counts. V gene TRBV12-3 or TRBV12-4 combines with J gene TRBJ2-5, with D possibly TRBD2 on 6 matching bases. The CDR3 loop spans 14 amino acids. V lost 3 bases and J lost 2, with 10 bases in between. The CDR3 loop is CASSFAGLQETQYF. Here the CDR3 DNA reads TGTGCCAGCAGTTTTGCGGGACTTCAAGAGACCCAGTACTTC.

The chain couples TRBV7-2 to TRBJ2-5; TRBD1 aligns across 10 bases. Germline values: CDR1 SGHTA, CDR2 FQGNSA. The CDR3 is 15 amino acids. V dropped 1 base and J dropped 2; count of bases not matched to a gene: 1. The CDR3 is CASSLGDRGQETQYF. As DNA, the CDR3 is TGTGCCAGCAGCTTAGGGGACAGGGGACAAGAGACCCAGTACTTC.

The V and J genes are TRBV11-2 and TRBJ1-6; D unresolved. Per germline, CDR1 SGHAT and CDR2 FQNNGV. The CDR3 length is 14 residues. Trimming shortened V by 5 bases and J by 6 bases, and 11 bases separated the two germline ends. The CDR3 is CASSPAGPNSPLHF. CDR3 coding DNA: TGTGCCAGCAGCCCGGCCGGCCCTAATTCACCCCTCCACTTT.

This clonotype was seen only a few times. The V gene is TRBV4-1, the J gene TRBJ2-4, with D perhaps TRBD1 (5 bases). V was clipped by 1 base and J by 4 bases, with 23 bases between them. Germline assignment: CDR1 MGHRA and CDR2 YSYEKL. This CDR3 comprises 19 residues. CDR3 sequence (DNA): TGCGCCAGCAGCCAAGTCCCGGCGTGGAAGGATTGGACAAAAAACATTCAGTACTTC. Protein: CASSQVPAWKDWTKNIQYF.